A single sample gave rise to the 30 T cell receptor beta chains below, sequenced in a study of shared clonotypes between healthy human individuals. Generated by immunoSEQ multiplex PCR, the TCRdb table keeps only in-frame clones and is missing some. The table has 950,000 to 1,300,000 clones, roughly 80% seen once; the top ten hold roughly 1.4%. Sequences were obtained from memory CD4+ T cells sorted from blood. Subset of the sample: CD45RA-negative fraction. These receptors all come from a man aged 18 to 30 in good health.

Points on this clone: This specimen includes other DNA sequences encoding the same CDR3. The V call is TRBV5-1, the J call TRBJ2-3; possibly TRBD1 for D (6 bases). Germline assignment: CDR1 SGHRS and CDR2 YFSETQ. Trimming took off 3 bases at V and 0 bases at J, with 11 bases between the two ends. This CDR3 contains 15 residues. In DNA, the CDR3 is TGCGCCAGCAGCTGGGACACATCTAGCACAGATACGCAGTATTTT. Translating gives CASSWDTSSTDTQYF.

Note on this clone: A read error is possible here, since a much larger clone lies one base away. This chain's CDR3 is CASSATGAYEQYF. The CDR3 DNA sequence: TGTGCCAGCAGCGCAACAGGGGCCTACGAGCAGTACTTC. The rearrangement uses TRBV9 and TRBJ2-7; 7 bases are a match to TRBD1. The CDR3 loop spans 13 amino acids. The V gene's germline CDR1 is SGDLS and CDR2 YYNGEE. Trimming removed 3 bases from V and 2 bases from J; junction bases left unmatched: 2.

CDR3 DNA: TGTGCCAGCAGTGAAGCGCTCAGAAGCGAGCAGTACTTC. This gives the protein CASSEALRSEQYF. The gene calls are TRBV2 and TRBJ2-7, with D unresolved. V was clipped by 0 bases and J by 6 bases, with 9 bases between them. The germline V gene has CDR1 SNHLY and CDR2 FYNNEI. The CDR3 is 13 residues long.

The rearrangement uses TRBV5-1 and TRBJ1-4; D unresolved. Trimming stripped 4 bases from V and 5 bases from J, with 15 bases between. The germline V gene encodes CDR1 SGHRS and CDR2 YFSETQ. The CDR3 length is 15 residues. Written as DNA, the CDR3 is TGCGCCAGCAGCATTTTACCCAGTTCCAATGAAAAACTGTTTTTT. The encoded protein is CASSILPSSNEKLFF.

The chain uses TRBV10-3 and TRBJ2-7, with a weak D call TRBD1 (6 bases). Germline values: CDR1 ENHRY, CDR2 SYGVKD. Trimming removed 3 bases at V and 6 bases at J, with 15 bases between. This CDR3 is built from 14 residues. CDR3 coding DNA: TGTGCCATCAGTGATGGAAGGGGGAAGGTCGAGCAGTACTTC. It encodes CAISDGRGKVEQYF.

This clone was counted many times. The chain combines TRBV29-1 with TRBJ2-7; the match to TRBD1 covers 7 bases. Trimming at V came to 1 base and at J to 0 bases, leaving 9 bases not matched to a gene. Per the germline V gene, CDR1 is SQVTM and CDR2 is ANQGSEA. The CDR3 totals 16 residues. CDR3 region: CSVEARGWGSSYEQYF. In nucleotides, the CDR3 is TGCAGCGTTGAAGCCAGGGGGTGGGGGAGCTCCTACGAGCAGTACTTC.

This clone was seen only a few times. This chain joins TRBV2 and TRBJ2-3; 10 nucleotides align to TRBD1. The CDR3 loop spans 15 amino acids. After removal of 6 bases from V and 1 base from J, the junction contained 4 bases not matched to a gene. CDR1 and CDR2 (germline): SNHLY, FYNNEI. CDR3 DNA sequence: TGTGCCAGCAGCGCAGACAGGGGGCGCACAGATACGCAGTATTTT. Protein product: CASSADRGRTDTQYF.

This sequence joins TRBV7-9 and TRBJ2-6; no definite D call. Trimming pared 3 bases from V and 7 bases from J, leaving 19 bases between. This CDR3 is 17 amino acids long. Germline V gene sequence: CDR1 SEHNR, CDR2 FQNEAQ (reference sequence). Written as DNA, the CDR3 is TGTGCCAGCAGCTTGGGCCACACCTCTGGCGGAGCCAACGTCCTGACTTTC. It is translated as CASSLGHTSGGANVLTF.

This clone was picked up a small number of times. The junction shows a germline mismatch at one end, possibly a read error. The V gene is TRBV6-1, the J gene TRBJ2-2; a weak D match, TRBD2 (5 bases). This CDR3 is built from 15 residues. Germline loops: CDR1 MNHNS, CDR2 SASEGT. The CDR3 coding sequence is TGTGCCATCAGTGACTACACAACGAACACCGGGGAGCTGTTTTTT. This sequence encodes CAISDYTTNTGELFF.

The chain has TRBV29-1 and TRBJ1-1; possibly TRBD1 for D (5 bases). CDR1 SQVTM and CDR2 ANQGSEA come from the germline V gene. The CDR3 spans 12 residues. V was cut by 7 bases and J by 4 bases, with 13 bases left in between. The CDR3 is CSGGLQGTEAFF. As DNA, the CDR3 is TGCAGCGGGGGCCTTCAGGGCACTGAAGCTTTCTTT. Drawing the rest from reference TRBV29-1 and TRBJ1-1, the complete variable domain is SAVISQKPSRDICQRGTSLTIQCQVDSQVTMMFWYRQQPGQSLTLIATANQGSEATYESGFVIDKFPISRPNLTFSTLTVSNMSPEDSSIYLCSGGLQGTEAFFGQGTRLTVV.

In the case of this clone: Other DNA sequences in the sample encode the same CDR3. The V and J genes are TRBV6-6 and TRBJ2-6; D is possibly TRBD2 (6 bases). Between the trimmed V and J ends, which lost 2 bases and 1 base, there was a span of 6 bases. Per germline, CDR1 MNHNY and CDR2 SVGAGI (reference sequence). This CDR3 is built from 15 residues. The CDR3 DNA reads TGTGCCAGCAGTTACGGGGGGTCTGGGGCCAACGTCCTGACTTTC. Its protein is CASSYGGSGANVLTF.

This clone has just one count. The chain uses TRBV10-1 and TRBJ2-3; no definite D call. V lost 7 bases and J lost 2, with 10 bases in between. Germline assignment: CDR1 WNHNN and CDR2 SYGVQD (reference sequence). The CDR3 runs 13 residues. The CDR3 DNA reads TGCGCCAGCACCAACGACCTCACAGATACGCAGTATTTT. Protein product: CASTNDLTDTQYF.

The chain employs TRBV19 and TRBJ2-5; 7 nucleotides align to TRBD1. The CDR3 length is 13 residues. Germline V gene sequence: CDR1 LNHDA, CDR2 SQIVND (reference sequence). The V and J ends lost 7 bases and 2 bases, in that order; junction bases with no gene match: 4. This CDR3 reads CASNRGNQETQYF. DNA for the CDR3: TGTGCCAGTAACAGGGGTAATCAAGAGACCCAGTACTTC.

This clone came up many times. The same CDR3 also results from other DNA sequences found in this sample. The chain employs TRBV10-2 and TRBJ2-1; 7 bases map to TRBD2. CDR3 length: 15 residues. The V gene end was trimmed by 2 bases and the J gene end by 0 bases; junction bases not matched to a gene: 1. Germline V gives CDR1 WSHSY, CDR2 SAAADI. The CDR3 sequence is CASSETGGSYNEQFF. For the CDR3, the DNA is TGCGCCAGCAGTGAGACGGGGGGCTCCTACAATGAGCAGTTCTTC.

This clone was seen only a few times. The V and J genes are TRBV14 and TRBJ1-2; unclear D gene. Trimming shortened V by 0 bases and J by 8 bases, and 10 bases separated the two germline ends. The CDR3 contains 13 residues. CDR1 is SGHDN and CDR2 is FVKESK in the germline V gene. The CDR3 DNA follows: TGTGCCAGCAGCCAAGAAAAACCCATGGGCTACACCTTC. This codes for CASSQEKPMGYTF.

This chain uses TRBV10-3 with TRBJ2-7, with 9 bases that match TRBD1. The germline gives CDR1 ENHRY, CDR2 SYGVKD. The CDR3 runs 13 residues. V was pared by 11 bases and J by 9 bases, with 14 bases of the junction left unmatched. DNA of the CDR3: TGTGCCCTAGGAGGGAACAGGGGGCAAGCGCAGTACTTC. Translated, it gives CALGGNRGQAQYF.

The chain is built from TRBV5-4 and TRBJ2-3, with a possible D match to TRBD2 (5 bases). The CDR3 contains 14 residues. Per germline, CDR1 SGHNT and CDR2 YYREEE (reference sequence). Deletions cut 1 base from V and 3 bases from J, with 9 bases between. The CDR3 nucleotides are TGTGCCAGCAGCTTGAGGACTGGGACAGATACGCAGTATTTT. This gives the protein CASSLRTGTDTQYF.

The chain combines TRBV9 with TRBJ2-2; no reliable D call. CDR3 length equals 16 residues. Germline assignment: CDR1 SGDLS and CDR2 YYNGEE. Trimming took 3 bases from V and 1 from J, leaving 13 bases between them. In DNA, the CDR3 is TGTGCCAGCAGCGCCATGGGCTTGGAGAACACCGGGGAGCTGTTTTTT. It translates to CASSAMGLENTGELFF.

The genes are TRBV5-1 and TRBJ2-5, with D possibly being TRBD1 or TRBD2 (5 bases each). Germline assignment: CDR1 SGHRS and CDR2 YFSETQ. The germline V and J ends were trimmed by 2 bases and 5 bases, with 13 bases remaining between them. The CDR3 totals 14 residues. The CDR3 spells CASSFGALKETQYF. The CDR3 region has the DNA TGCGCCAGCAGCTTCGGGGCGCTTAAGGAGACCCAGTACTTC.

This clone was detected only once. This rearrangement joins TRBV6-1 to TRBJ1-4; D gene uncertain. V was trimmed by 5 bases and J by 0 bases, leaving 10 bases between them. This CDR3 is 15 amino acids long. Germline loops: CDR1 MNHNS, CDR2 SASEGT. CDR3 residues: CASSPGVATNEKLFF. CDR3 nucleotide sequence: TGTGCCAGCAGTCCCGGAGTTGCAACTAATGAAAAACTGTTTTTT.

This chain connects TRBV7-6 to TRBJ1-1; D call uncertain. CDR3 size: 17 residues. CDR1 is SGHVS and CDR2 is FNYEAQ in the germline V gene. The ends were cut back, 3 bases at V and 1 base at J, with 18 bases in the middle. As DNA, the CDR3 is TGTGCCAGCAGCTTGGGAATATTTCTAGGGTCGAACACTGAAGCTTTCTTT. Its translation: CASSLGIFLGSNTEAFF.

This chain connects TRBV10-3 to TRBJ2-7, with D possibly matching TRBD2 (6 bases). This CDR3 has 15 residues. V lost 5 bases to trimming and J lost 2 bases, with 16 bases between them. Germline V gives CDR1 ENHRY, CDR2 SYGVKD. The CDR3 reads CAISQPPGGTYEQYF. DNA for the CDR3: TGTGCCATCAGTCAGCCCCCGGGCGGGACCTACGAGCAGTACTTC.

This clone turned up a few times. DNA of the CDR3: TGTGCCAGCAGTTACTCGTCGGGGAATCAGCCCCAGCATTTT. Protein product: CASSYSSGNQPQHF. The gene calls are TRBV6-5 and TRBJ1-5; D is unclear. The CDR3 extends over 14 amino acids. The V gene's germline CDR1 is MNHEY and CDR2 SVGAGI. Trimming stripped 0 bases from V and 4 bases from J, with 7 bases between.

This sequence joins TRBV2 and TRBJ2-1; the D is unclear. This CDR3 has 12 amino acids. Trimming pared 7 bases from V and 0 bases from J, leaving 4 bases between. Germline V gene lookup returns CDR1 SNHLY and CDR2 FYNNEI. CDR3 DNA: TGTGCCAGCACTAGCTCCTACAATGAGCAGTTCTTC. Amino acid sequence: CASTSSYNEQFF.

The chain joins TRBV7-2 to TRBJ2-7; no clear D. The CDR3 spans 15 residues. CDR1 and CDR2 (germline): SGHTA, FQGNSA. Deletions cut 0 bases from V and 2 bases from J, with 11 bases between. CDR3 DNA: TGTGCCAGCAGCTTAGCCCGAGGACCGGCCTACGAGCAGTACTTC. Its protein is CASSLARGPAYEQYF.

The chain uses TRBV5-1 and TRBJ2-7; 10 nucleotides line up with TRBD1. Germline values: CDR1 SGHRS, CDR2 YFSETQ. The junction had 4 bases not matched to a gene; V was cut back by 0 bases and J by 4 bases. This CDR3 is 15 amino acids long. The CDR3 DNA is TGCGCCAGCAGCTTGGGACAGGGGGCAAAATACGAGCAGTACTTC. Amino acid sequence: CASSLGQGAKYEQYF.

The genes are TRBV25-1 and TRBJ2-5, with 7 bases identical to TRBD1. Unmatched junction bases numbered 15, after V lost 4 bases and J lost 1 base. Germline V CDR1 and CDR2: MGHDK, SYGVNS. This CDR3 has 18 amino acids. The CDR3 is CASSVAKGDRASQETQYF. The CDR3, as DNA: TGTGCCAGCAGTGTCGCAAAGGGCGACAGGGCCTCCCAAGAGACCCAGTACTTC.

This chain uses TRBV10-2 with TRBJ1-2; D perhaps matches TRBD1 (5 bases). Trimming left V 8 bases short and J 5 bases short, with 18 bases between. Looked up from germline, CDR1 is WSHSY and CDR2 is SAAADI. The CDR3 extends over 14 amino acids. The CDR3 loop is CASWQGRPTYGYTF. In DNA form, the CDR3 reads TGCGCCAGCTGGCAGGGTCGACCGACGTATGGCTACACCTTC.

The V call is TRBV5-5, the J call TRBJ1-1; D gene uncertain. Germline V lookup: CDR1 SGHKS, CDR2 YYEKEE (reference sequence). The germline V and J ends were trimmed by 1 base and 5 bases, with 15 bases remaining between them. This CDR3 has 15 amino acids. The CDR3 DNA sequence: TGTGCCAGCAGCTTGAGTGGCCGGGGTGGAACTGAAGCTTTCTTT. Protein: CASSLSGRGGTEAFF.

This clone was observed a few times. The rearrangement joins TRBV20-1 to TRBJ1-5; D call uncertain. CDR1 is DFQATT and CDR2 is SNEGSKA in the germline V gene (reference sequence). The CDR3 extends over 10 amino acids. V lost 0 bases to trimming and J lost 11 bases, with 5 bases between them. In DNA, the CDR3 is TGCAGTGCTAGAGATTTCACCCAGCATTTT. Its protein is CSARDFTQHF.